The next 18 T cell receptor beta chains were all read from a single sample in a study of cytomegalovirus exposure and HLA in healthy donors. The PCR made use of 60 Vbeta and 13 Jbeta primers. Assay used: immunoSEQ multiplex PCR; TCRdb lists only in-frame clones, some missing. The sample shows over 100,000 clones, 50% to 70% of them seen only once. The sequenced sample was PBMCs. All receptors come from a human donor in good health.

This clone was seen a few times. The V and J genes are TRBV7-3 and TRBJ2-3; 7 bases match TRBD2. V shed 4 bases and J 8 bases; nucleotides not matched to a gene: 6. Per germline, CDR1 SGHTA and CDR2 FQGTGA. The CDR3 is 13 amino acids. The CDR3 spells CASSSERDGTQYF. In DNA, the CDR3 is TGTGCCAGCAGCTCCGAGCGGGATGGTACGCAGTATTTT. Complete variable domain (other parts from reference TRBV7-3 and TRBJ2-3): GAGVSQTPSNKVTEKGKYVELRCDPISGHTALYWYRQSLGQGPEFLIYFQGTGAADDSGLPNDRFFAVRPEGSVSTLKIQRTERGDSAVYLCASSSERDGTQYFGPGTRLTVL.

This clone occurred once. The chain uses TRBV11-2 and TRBJ2-3; 15 nucleotides match TRBD2. This CDR3 contains 18 residues. CDR1 and CDR2 (germline): SGHAT, FQNNGV. V was pared by 4 bases and J by 5 bases, with 10 bases of the junction left unmatched. DNA of the CDR3: TGTGCCAGCAGCTCCCCGGGACTAGCGGGAGGCACTAAAGATACGCAGTATTTT. Its translation: CASSSPGLAGGTKDTQYF.

The chain combines TRBV6-1 with TRBJ2-7; 14 nucleotides agree with TRBD2. Germline V CDR1 and CDR2: MNHNS, SASEGT. J was trimmed by 4 bases and V by 3 bases; bases with no gene match: 8. The CDR3 consists of 17 residues. The CDR3: CASSDSGTSGRGYEQYF. The CDR3, as DNA: TGTGCCAGCAGTGATTCTGGGACTAGCGGGAGAGGGTACGAGCAGTACTTC.

The V and J genes are TRBV30 and TRBJ2-1, with TRBD1 identical over 8 bases. V trimming: 2 bases; J trimming: 2 bases; junction bases outside the gene matches: 8. CDR3 length: 16 residues. Germline V gene sequence: CDR1 GTSNPN, CDR2 SVGIG (reference sequence). This CDR3 reads CAWSPGTGATYNEQFF. The CDR3 bases are TGTGCCTGGAGTCCTGGGACAGGCGCTACCTACAATGAGCAGTTCTTC.

This chain connects TRBV5-1 to TRBJ2-3; 8 bases agree with TRBD2. The V gene end was trimmed by 4 bases and the J gene end by 3 bases; junction bases not matched to a gene: 10. CDR1 and CDR2 from the germline V gene are SGHRS and YFSETQ. This CDR3 region has 16 residues. Written as DNA, the CDR3 is TGCGCCAGCAGCGCAGGCAGCGGGAGTCATACAGATACGCAGTATTTT. It codes for CASSAGSGSHTDTQYF.

V is TRBV29-1 and J is TRBJ1-3; D is unclear. V was clipped by 4 bases and J by 2 bases, with 12 bases between them. Germline loops: CDR1 SQVTM, CDR2 ANQGSEA. The CDR3 has 14 amino acids. This CDR3 is CSVGSAEAGNTIYF. In DNA, the CDR3 is TGCAGCGTTGGTTCGGCAGAGGCTGGAAACACCATATATTTT. Complete variable domain (other parts from reference TRBV29-1 and TRBJ1-3): SAVISQKPSRDICQRGTSLTIQCQVDSQVTMMFWYRQQPGQSLTLIATANQGSEATYESGFVIDKFPISRPNLTFSTLTVSNMSPEDSSIYLCSVGSAEAGNTIYFGEGSWLTVV.

V and J are TRBV6-5 and TRBJ1-1; TRBD1 is a possible D gene (5 bases). CDR3 length equals 15 residues. From germline, CDR1 is MNHEY and CDR2 SVGAGI. V was pared by 0 bases and J by 0 bases, with 8 bases between. The CDR3 spells CASSYSRGMNTEAFF. The CDR3 DNA reads TGTGCCAGCAGTTACTCTAGGGGAATGAACACTGAAGCTTTCTTT.

The chain is built from TRBV2 and TRBJ2-2, with D maybe TRBD2 (6 bases). Trimming took off 1 base at V and 4 bases at J, with 10 bases between the two ends. Germline-derived CDR1 and CDR2 are SNHLY and FYNNEI. This CDR3 spans 15 amino acids. CDR3 region: CASSEGEAGTGELFF. The CDR3 coding sequence is TGTGCCAGCAGTGAAGGGGAGGCGGGCACCGGGGAGCTGTTTTTT.

The chain has TRBV25-1 and TRBJ2-7, with 8 nucleotides matching TRBD1. The germline V gene has CDR1 MGHDK and CDR2 SYGVNS. This CDR3 has 13 residues. V was pared by 6 bases and J by 4 bases, with 5 bases of the junction left unmatched. CDR3 in amino acids: CASRGQGGYEQYF. The CDR3 DNA sequence: TGTGCCAGCAGAGGACAGGGTGGATACGAGCAGTACTTC.

The chain combines TRBV27 with TRBJ1-5; D perhaps matches TRBD1 (6 bases). Germline lookup yields CDR1 MNHEY and CDR2 SMNVEV (reference sequence). The germline V and J ends were trimmed by 4 bases and 0 bases, with 10 bases remaining between them. CDR3 length: 15 residues. The CDR3 nucleotides read TGTGCCAGCAGTTACGACAGGAGTAGCAATCAGCCCCAGCATTTT. Its protein product is CASSYDRSSNQPQHF.

As regards this clone: This sample includes further DNA sequences coding for the same CDR3. This CDR3 reads CASTKPGVTYNEQFF. DNA of the CDR3: TGTGCCAGCACCAAACCGGGTGTCACCTACAATGAGCAGTTCTTC. This chain uses TRBV11-2 with TRBJ2-1, with D uncertain. V lost 7 bases, J lost 2 bases, and 15 bases lay in between. Germline V gene lookup returns CDR1 SGHAT and CDR2 FQNNGV. The CDR3 is 15 residues long.

The V and J genes are TRBV4-2 and TRBJ2-1, with TRBD2 as a possible D gene (5 bases). Germline CDR1 reads LGHNA; CDR2 reads YNFKEQ. V lost 4 bases and J lost 0, with 16 bases in between. The CDR3 sequence is 17 residues long. The CDR3 nucleotides read TGTGCCAGCAGCCCGAAGGGAGCATTGAGCTCCTACAATGAGCAGTTCTTC. It is translated as CASSPKGALSSYNEQFF.

V gene TRBV27 combines with J gene TRBJ1-2; tentatively, D is TRBD1 (6 bases). CDR3 length equals 13 residues. Per the germline V gene, CDR1 is MNHEY and CDR2 is SMNVEV (reference sequence). The V and J ends lost 3 bases and 2 bases respectively, with 7 bases between them. CDR3 protein: CASSLDRNYGYTF. The DNA of the CDR3 is TGTGCCAGCAGTTTGGACAGAAACTATGGCTACACCTTC.

This chain uses TRBV7-9 with TRBJ2-2; D is unresolved. The CDR3 is made up of 18 amino acids. CDR1 is SEHNR and CDR2 is FQNEAQ in the germline V gene (reference sequence). The ends were cut back, 3 bases at V and 2 bases at J, with 19 bases in the middle. The CDR3 nucleotides read TGTGCCAGCAGCTTCTCCCCTAGAGAGGTCTTAAACACCGGGGAGCTGTTTTTT. This encodes CASSFSPREVLNTGELFF. Variable domain in full (rest from reference TRBV7-9 and TRBJ2-2): DTGVSQNPRHKITKRGQNVTFRCDPISEHNRLYWYRQTLGQGPEFLTYFQNEAQLEKSRLLSDRFSAERPKGSFSTLEIQRTEQGDSAMYLCASSFSPREVLNTGELFFGEGSRLTVL.

The V call is TRBV19, the J call TRBJ2-1; 7 nucleotides align to TRBD1. The ends lost 6 bases at V and 2 bases at J; junction bases unmatched: 10. There are 16 residues in the CDR3. CDR1 and CDR2 (germline): LNHDA, SQIVND (reference sequence). The CDR3 bases are TGTGCCAGTAGCCGGACAGGCAGAGGTCCCTACAATGAGCAGTTCTTC. Residues: CASSRTGRGPYNEQFF.

V and J are TRBV27 and TRBJ1-5, with 9 bases that match TRBD1. Germline V CDR1 and CDR2: MNHEY, SMNVEV (reference sequence). V dropped 2 bases and J dropped 2; count of bases not matched to a gene: 4. CDR3 length equals 16 residues. DNA for the CDR3: TGTGCCAGCAGTTTAATGGGACAGGGCCGCAATCAGCCCCAGCATTTT. Its protein product is CASSLMGQGRNQPQHF.

This chain links TRBV6-5 with TRBJ2-2; a weak D match, TRBD1 (6 bases). Trimming pared 7 bases from V and 0 bases from J, leaving 12 bases between. This CDR3 spans 15 amino acids. Germline values: CDR1 MNHEY, CDR2 SVGAGI. CDR3 DNA: TGTGCCAGCAAGAGGACAGACCCGAACACCGGGGAGCTGTTTTTT. This codes for CASKRTDPNTGELFF.

The chain carries TRBV4-1 and TRBJ2-2; maybe TRBD2 (6 bases). Trimming shortened V by 2 bases and J by 7 bases, and 14 bases separated the two germline ends. Germline V gene lookup returns CDR1 MGHRA and CDR2 YSYEKL. The CDR3 sequence is 15 residues long. The CDR3: CASSQNIGGDGELFF. DNA of the CDR3: TGCGCCAGCAGCCAAAATATAGGAGGGGACGGGGAGCTGTTTTTT.